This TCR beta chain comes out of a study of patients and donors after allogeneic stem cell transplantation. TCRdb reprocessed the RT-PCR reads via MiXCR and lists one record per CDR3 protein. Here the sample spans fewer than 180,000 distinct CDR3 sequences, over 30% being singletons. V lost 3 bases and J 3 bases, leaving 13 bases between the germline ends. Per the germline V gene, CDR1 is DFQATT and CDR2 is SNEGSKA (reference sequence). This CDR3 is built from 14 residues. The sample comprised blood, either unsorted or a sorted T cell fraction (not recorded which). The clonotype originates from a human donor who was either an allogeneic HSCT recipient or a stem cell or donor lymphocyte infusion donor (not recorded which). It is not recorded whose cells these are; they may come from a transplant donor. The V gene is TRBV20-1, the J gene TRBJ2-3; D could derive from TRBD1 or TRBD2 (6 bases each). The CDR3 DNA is TGCAGTGCTAGGGGGCCGGGGGCAACAGATACGCAGTATTTT. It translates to CSARGPGATDTQYF.